This T cell receptor (beta chain) was captured by sequencing in a study of regulatory T cells in long-lasting Graves disease. Study-level points and caveats: Samples came from peripheral blood alone, without thyroid tissue. Segments TRBV28, TRBJ1-2 and TRBJ2-5 showed preferential usage in persistent disease.

This CDR3 contains 12 residues. V dropped 8 bases and J dropped 5 bases, with 10 bases sitting between them. Germline V gene data show CDR1 as MNHNS and CDR2 as SASEGT. Time point meaning: persistent/refractory GD, antithyroid drugs over 5 years with positive TRAb. From RNA extracted from PBMCs, the TCR library was made. An endocrinology department in Xi'an, China, recruited the patients. This clonotype was picked up a small number of times. Its antigen is undetermined. Construction of TCR beta libraries relied on iRepertoire HTBI primers and on Arm-PCR targeting CDR3 regions. MiXCR, applied by TCRdb to the multiplex PCR reads, yields one record per CDR3 protein. The table includes roughly 400,000 distinct CDR3 sequences, around 21% detected once.

This rearrangement joins TRBV6-1 to TRBJ1-5; the D gene is possibly TRBD1 (5 bases). Sequenced material: peripheral blood mononuclear cells (PBMCs), taken when the disease was refractory, from a patient treated with antithyroid drugs. This sequence was found in a female donor with Graves disease. CDR3 residues: CASSPGYQPQHF. CDR3 DNA: TGTGCCAGCTCACCAGGGTATCAGCCCCAGCATTTT.